These 13 T cell receptor beta chains were all obtained from the same sample, sequenced in a study. TCRdb re-derived calls from the 5' RACE reads in MiXCR, one entry per CDR3 protein. The table includes about 41,000 distinct CDR3 sequences, less than 35% detected once. Sequencing was performed on memory CD4+ T cells sorted from a lymph node. Subset specified: memory CD4+ T cells, CD4+CD45RO+CD25-. The receptors were sampled from a female donor with breast cancer.

The chain uses TRBV7-9 and TRBJ2-3; D is unresolved. Germline-derived CDR1 and CDR2 are SEHNR and FQNEAQ (reference sequence). The CDR3 length is 14 residues. The V end lost 2 bases, the J end lost 1 base, and 7 bases lay between the germline ends. The CDR3, as DNA: TGTGCCAGCAGCTTATTCGTAGGCACAGATACGCAGTATTTT. This sequence encodes CASSLFVGTDTQYF. The whole variable domain, filled in from reference TRBV7-9 and TRBJ2-3, reads DTGVSQNPRHKITKRGQNVTFRCDPISEHNRLYWYRQTLGQGPEFLTYFQNEAQLEKSRLLSDRFSAERPKGSFSTLEIQRTEQGDSAMYLCASSLFVGTDTQYFGPGTRLTVL.

The chain has TRBV6-1 and TRBJ2-2, with 7 bases lining up with TRBD1. Germline CDR1 is MNHNS and CDR2 is SASEGT. After removal of 5 bases from V and 5 bases from J, the junction contained 2 bases not matched to a gene. CDR3 size: 13 residues. CDR3 DNA: TGTGCCAGCAGTAACAGGGGAACCGGGGAGCTGTTTTTT. Protein: CASSNRGTGELFF.

This clonotype showed up many times. The J gene is TRBJ2-3, the V gene TRBV4-3; tentatively, D is TRBD1 (5 bases). Trimming left V 0 bases short and J 9 bases short, with 10 bases between. The CDR3 length is 13 residues. Germline V gives CDR1 LGHNA, CDR2 YSLEER. CDR3 region: CASSQDRWGTQYF. The CDR3 DNA sequence: TGCGCCAGCAGCCAAGATCGGTGGGGCACGCAGTATTTT.

This clonotype came up a few times. The V call is TRBV10-1, the J call TRBJ1-2; D remains ambiguous. The CDR3 sequence is 10 residues long. Germline V gives CDR1 WNHNN, CDR2 SYGVQD (reference sequence). V shed 5 bases and J shed 6 bases, with 4 bases lying between them. Written as DNA, the CDR3 is TGCGCCAGCAGTACCCATGGCTACACCTTC. Protein: CASSTHGYTF.

The rearrangement joins TRBV12-3 or TRBV12-4 to TRBJ2-2; D uncertain. The ends were cut back, 5 bases at V and 7 bases at J, with 20 bases in the middle. This CDR3 contains 16 residues. The CDR3 loop is CASSDLKLGGVGELFF. The CDR3 coding sequence is TGTGCCAGCAGTGACCTCAAGCTGGGTGGTGTCGGGGAGCTGTTTTTT.

This clonotype was recorded a few times. This chain connects TRBV27 to TRBJ2-2; D remains ambiguous. Germline-derived CDR1 and CDR2 are MNHEY and SMNVEV (reference sequence). The CDR3 sequence is 15 residues long. V lost 1 base, J lost 7 bases, and 13 bases lay in between. This CDR3 is CASSLWPSFFGELFF. CDR3 nucleotides: TGTGCCAGCAGTTTATGGCCTTCCTTCTTCGGGGAGCTGTTTTTT.

The J gene is TRBJ2-3, the V gene TRBV7-3; the D gene is possibly TRBD1 (5 bases). V dropped 4 bases and J dropped 1 base, with 9 bases sitting between them. This CDR3 region has 14 residues. Per germline, CDR1 SGHTA and CDR2 FQGTGA. The CDR3 coding sequence is TGTGCCAGCAGCTCGCTAGGGGGCACAGATACGCAGTATTTT. It yields the protein CASSSLGGTDTQYF.

The CDR3 spells CASCEGQETQYF. CDR3 DNA: TGTGCCAGCTGTGAGGGGCAAGAGACCCAGTACTTC. The rearrangement uses TRBV28 and TRBJ2-5; D is possibly TRBD1 or TRBD2 (5 bases each). Per germline, CDR1 MDHEN and CDR2 SYDVKM. V lost 8 bases, J lost 2 bases, and 9 bases lay in between. This CDR3 region has 12 residues. Filled out from reference TRBV28 and TRBJ2-5, the complete variable domain reads DVKVTQSSRYLVKRTGEKVFLECVQDMDHENMFWYRQDPGLGLRLIYFSYDVKMKEKGDIPEGYSVSREKKERFSLILESASTNQTSMYLCASCEGQETQYFGPGTRLLVL.

This clonotype was recorded at least ten times. The gene calls are TRBV4-2 and TRBJ2-1; TRBD1 is a possible D gene (6 bases). This CDR3 is built from 16 residues. Trimming removed 1 base from V and 8 bases from J, with 18 bases in between. CDR1 LGHNA and CDR2 YNFKEQ come from the germline V gene. This chain's CDR3 is CASSQGPGVAGDEQFF. The CDR3, as DNA: TGTGCCAGCAGCCAAGGTCCAGGGGTTGCTGGGGATGAGCAGTTCTTC.

Turning to this clonotype: The CDR3 end shows no conserved phenylalanine or tryptophan, and so a read error is likely. V is TRBV12-3 or TRBV12-4 and J is TRBJ2-7; TRBD2 matches 7 bases. This CDR3 has 15 amino acids. After removal of 5 bases from V and 0 bases from J, the junction contained 7 bases not matched to a gene. As DNA, the CDR3 is TGTGCCAGCAGTCACCCTAGCGGTTCCTCCTACGAGCAGTACTCC. Protein product: CASSHPSGSSYEQYS.

This clonotype was observed at least ten times. The rearrangement joins TRBV28 to TRBJ1-5, with TRBD1 as a possible D gene (6 bases). The length of the CDR3 is 14 residues. Germline assignment: CDR1 MDHEN and CDR2 SYDVKM. V was trimmed by 3 bases and J by 7 bases, leaving 13 bases between them. CDR3 coding DNA: TGTGCCAGCAGTTTCTCCAGACAGGAGCAGCCCCAGCATTTT. Amino acid sequence: CASSFSRQEQPQHF.

The chain links TRBV7-9 to TRBJ2-1; D is unclear. CDR1 SEHNR and CDR2 FQNEAQ come from the germline V gene (reference sequence). Trimming took 6 bases from V and 3 from J, leaving 9 bases between them. CDR3 length: 13 amino acids. The CDR3 reads CASRPRFYNEQFF. The CDR3 nucleotides read TGTGCCAGCAGGCCGCGGTTCTACAATGAGCAGTTCTTC.

J is TRBJ2-1 and V is TRBV4-1; 13 bases align to TRBD2. CDR1 MGHRA and CDR2 YSYEKL come from the germline V gene. V was clipped by 1 base and J by 9 bases; unmatched bases: 0. The CDR3 has 14 residues. CDR3 sequence: CASSQGTSGGEQFF. The CDR3, as DNA: TGCGCCAGCAGCCAAGGGACTAGCGGGGGTGAGCAGTTCTTC.